This T cell receptor beta chain is from a study of blood T cell repertoires in COVID-19 (dated by TCRdb to the early 2020s). Looking at the study overall: Samples from collaborators originated in the United States, Italy and Spain and spanned both the acute and convalescent phases of COVID-19. The prospective study material was composed of cDNA or gDNA derived from T cells, B-cell-depleted T cells, or PBMCs. Samples were obtained from the ongoing ImmuneRACE study (first 160 participants) and from approximately 1,200 subjects provided by 6 global collaborators. A de-identified subject ID, COVID-19 status, age in years and sex were almost always included in the sample metadata. Subjects who had been exposed to COVID-19, were actively infected with it, or had recovered from it provided the deeply sampled blood TCRbeta repertoires that made up the dataset. A freely available public database, intended as a resource for researchers studying the immune response to SARS-CoV-2, is where the repertoires were released. Where HLA class I and class II types were available, the types were taken from metadata supplied by the sample provider, not from assay-based typing. Paper-wide results and their limitations: The amount of clinical and demographic metadata varied by source and participant and was provided uncurated.

Collaborating institutions collected whole blood in K2EDTA tubes following their own protocols. For TCRbeta analysis, collaborators shipped samples in one of three forms: frozen whole blood, isolated PBMCs, or DNA extracted from either of those sample types. CDR3 length: 15 amino acids, cysteine to phenylalanine. The only DNA kept is the CDR3, 45 bases in frame from the first base. Trimming takes 3 bases off V and 0 bases off J; junction bases not matched to a gene: 7. CDR1 and CDR2 (DFQATT, SNEGSKA) derive from the germline V gene (reference sequence). This clone was counted a few times. The target of this receptor is not known. Base qualities are not provided; no much larger clone lies one nucleotide away. TCRbeta CDR3 regions were amplified from genomic DNA using the immunoSEQ Assay, a bias-controlled multiplex PCR. Processing in the source paper ran as follows. The number of nucleated cells in each sample was estimated by amplification of reference gene primers within the assay. To quantify the absolute abundance of each unique TCRbeta CDR3 rearrangement, sequence reads were collapsed and filtered. Productive Simpson clonality was computed per sample as the square root of Simpson's diversity index over productive rearrangements. This immuneACCESS table, as held by TCRdb, lists in-frame sequences with V and J called but not all clones. Of the missing ones, under half trace to an unresolved V gene in checked studies; the others have no known cause. The D gene and trimming were derived from the DNA, and the V and J assignments and clone size from that table. The sample includes about 26,000 clones, with about 71% observed a single time. Approximately 7% of the sample comes from the top ten.

The sequence is built from TRBV20-1 and TRBJ1-2; a stretch of 7 junction bases matches TRBD1. The sample taken for sequencing was peripheral blood. The clonotype comes from a man aged 55 to 70 with active or convalescent COVID-19. The CDR3 reads CSASWGRGTNYGYTF. DNA sequence: TGCAGTGCTAGTTGGGGCAGGGGGACTAACTATGGCTACACCTTC.